These 2 T cell receptor beta chains share one sample of origin, sequenced in a study of CD8 T cells in ankylosing spondylitis. General study results and limits: Roughly eight highly homologous variants made up a TCR beta motif that seemed to typify ankylosing spondylitis blood.

Their specific antigens are unknown. TCRdb re-analysed the 5' RACE reads in MiXCR, keeping a single row per CDR3 protein. Of under 850,000 distinct CDR3 sequences in the sample, 19% were seen once. Specimen: blood, either unsorted or a sorted T cell fraction (not recorded which). The receptors stem from a male donor with ankylosing spondylitis.

This chain uses TRBV7-2 with TRBJ2-7; TRBD2 matches 10 bases. V lost 5 bases to trimming and J lost 2 bases; unmatched junction nucleotides: 6. This CDR3 comprises 15 residues. Germline lookup yields CDR1 SGHTA and CDR2 FQGNSA. The CDR3 is CASSQRTSGAYEQYF. The DNA for the CDR3 is TGTGCCAGCAGCCAACGGACTAGCGGTGCCTACGAGCAGTACTTC.

This chain joins TRBV10-3 and TRBJ2-7, with 12 bases identical to TRBD2. The CDR3 runs 14 residues. The V gene's germline CDR1 is ENHRY and CDR2 SYGVKD. J was trimmed by 4 bases and V by 5 bases; bases with no gene match: 3. CDR3 sequence (DNA): TGTGCCATCAGTACGACTAGCGGGAGTTACGAGCAGTACTTC. The encoded protein is CAISTTSGSYEQYF.